The 10 T cell receptor beta chains reported below all come from one sample, sequenced in a study of blood T cell repertoires in COVID-19. TCRdb's table, derived via immunoSEQ multiplex PCR, lists solely in-frame clones and lacks some. The sample includes about 87,000 clones, less than 80% of them seen just once. Sequencing was carried out using peripheral blood. These receptors came from a woman between 45 and 65 years old with acute or convalescent COVID-19.

The chain couples TRBV19 to TRBJ2-3; 14 bases align to TRBD2. Germline CDR1 LNHDA, CDR2 SQIVND (reference sequence). This CDR3 spans 19 amino acids. V shed 1 base and J 0 bases; nucleotides not matched to a gene: 6. CDR3 sequence (DNA): TGTGCCAGTAGTATAGGATTGGGGACTAGCGGGGGTAGCACAGATACGCAGTATTTT. Its translation: CASSIGLGTSGGSTDTQYF.

The chain employs TRBV5-1 and TRBJ2-1; D is possibly TRBD2 (7 bases). The germline V and J ends were trimmed by 2 bases and 7 bases, with 16 bases remaining between them. Germline CDR1 is SGHRS and CDR2 is YFSETQ. This CDR3 has 15 residues. CDR3 amino acids: CASSLGGGATNEQFF. CDR3 DNA: TGCGCCAGCAGCTTAGGTGGGGGGGCAACGAATGAGCAGTTCTTC.

The J gene is TRBJ1-2, the V gene TRBV9, with D perhaps matching TRBD1 (5 bases). V was cut by 0 bases and J by 4 bases, with 13 bases left in between. CDR3 length: 15 residues. Germline-derived CDR1 and CDR2 are SGDLS and YYNGEE. This chain's CDR3 is CASSVDRSTAYGYTF. Written as DNA, the CDR3 is TGTGCCAGCAGCGTAGATCGGTCGACAGCCTATGGCTACACCTTC.

The table lists this clone with a few counts. V and J are TRBV27 and TRBJ1-1, with D possibly being TRBD1 (5 bases). With 0 bases removed from V and 7 bases from J, the gap between germline ends came to 15 bases. Germline CDR1 MNHEY, CDR2 SMNVEV (reference sequence). The CDR3 runs to 15 residues. In DNA, the CDR3 is TGTGCCAGCAGTTTATCCACGGGGCGGGGTAGTGAAGCTTTCTTT. This codes for CASSLSTGRGSEAFF.

The chain carries TRBV15 and TRBJ2-6, with D maybe TRBD1 (5 bases). Germline V gives CDR1 LNHNV, CDR2 YYDKDF (reference sequence). The CDR3 is 16 residues long. The V end lost 4 bases, the J end lost 0 bases, and 10 bases lay between the germline ends. CDR3 DNA sequence: TGTGCCACCAGCACTAGACAGTTCTCTGGGGCCAACGTCCTGACTTTC. This sequence encodes CATSTRQFSGANVLTF.

The chain links TRBV5-1 to TRBJ2-3; 14 nucleotides agree with TRBD2. In germline, CDR1 is SGHRS, CDR2 YFSETQ. The CDR3 runs to 16 residues. Trimming removed 0 bases from V and 7 bases from J; junction bases left unmatched: 4. The CDR3 DNA follows: TGCGCCAGCAGCTTGGGACTAGCGGGGGGGCCGAATACGCAGTATTTT. Amino acid sequence: CASSLGLAGGPNTQYF. The variable domain in full, completed from reference TRBV5-1 and TRBJ2-3, reads KAGVTQTPRYLIKTRGQQVTLSCSPISGHRSVSWYQQTPGQGLQFLFEYFSETQRNKGNFPGRFSGRQFSNSRSEMNVSTLELGDSALYLCASSLGLAGGPNTQYFGPGTRLTVL.

This clone was recorded once. The chain recombines TRBV28 with TRBJ2-7; tentatively, D is TRBD1 (5 bases). CDR1 and CDR2 (germline): MDHEN, SYDVKM. This CDR3 is 15 amino acids long. V was pared by 4 bases and J by 2 bases, with 15 bases between. In DNA form, the CDR3 reads TGTGCCAGCAGTTATGACAGAAATTCTCCCTACGAGCAGTACTTC. Protein: CASSYDRNSPYEQYF.

The V call is TRBV5-8, the J call TRBJ1-3, with a possible D match to TRBD1 (5 bases). The CDR3 totals 16 residues. The V gene lost 4 bases and the J gene lost 4 bases, with 18 bases spanning the gap. Per the germline V gene, CDR1 is SGHTS and CDR2 is YDEGEE. The CDR3 spells CASSPAAGAQGNTIYF. CDR3 nucleotide sequence: TGTGCCAGCAGCCCCGCGGCTGGGGCGCAAGGAAACACCATATATTTT.

This clone was detected only a few times. The V gene is TRBV23-1, the J gene TRBJ1-2; D is possibly TRBD1 (5 bases). TRBV23-1 belongs to the ORF category, with a function that is uncertain. The length of the CDR3 is 15 residues. The V end lost 4 bases, the J end lost 4 bases, and 16 bases lay between the germline ends. DNA of the CDR3: TGCGCCAGCAGTCCCGTTAGGGGCTTTTTCTATGGCTACACCTTC. This encodes CASSPVRGFFYGYTF.

V gene TRBV7-8 combines with J gene TRBJ2-3, with 9 bases that match TRBD2. With 5 bases clipped from V and 0 bases from J, the junction kept 12 bases outside the gene matches. Germline-derived CDR1 and CDR2 are SGHVS and FQNEAQ. This CDR3 contains 18 residues. CDR3 protein: CASSPRVRGGISTDTQYF. The CDR3 nucleotides read TGTGCCAGCAGCCCCAGGGTGCGGGGGGGGATCAGCACAGATACGCAGTATTTT.